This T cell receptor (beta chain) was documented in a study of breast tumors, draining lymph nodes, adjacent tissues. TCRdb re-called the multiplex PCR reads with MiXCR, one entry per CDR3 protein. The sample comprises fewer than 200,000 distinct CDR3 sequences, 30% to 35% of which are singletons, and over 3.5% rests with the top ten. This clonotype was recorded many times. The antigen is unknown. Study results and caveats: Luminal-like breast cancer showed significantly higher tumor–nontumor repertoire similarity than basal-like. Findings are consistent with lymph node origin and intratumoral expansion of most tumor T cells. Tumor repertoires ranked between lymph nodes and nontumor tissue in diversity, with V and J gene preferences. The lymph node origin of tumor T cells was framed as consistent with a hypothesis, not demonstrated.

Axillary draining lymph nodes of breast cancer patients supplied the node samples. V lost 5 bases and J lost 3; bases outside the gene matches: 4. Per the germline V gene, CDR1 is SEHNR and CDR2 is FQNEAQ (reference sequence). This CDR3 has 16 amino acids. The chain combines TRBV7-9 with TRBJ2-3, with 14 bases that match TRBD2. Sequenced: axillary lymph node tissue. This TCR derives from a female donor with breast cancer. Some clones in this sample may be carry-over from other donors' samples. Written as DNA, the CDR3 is TGTGCCAGCAGCCCCGGGACTAGCGGGGGAACAGATACGCAGTATTTT. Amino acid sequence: CASSPGTSGGTDTQYF.